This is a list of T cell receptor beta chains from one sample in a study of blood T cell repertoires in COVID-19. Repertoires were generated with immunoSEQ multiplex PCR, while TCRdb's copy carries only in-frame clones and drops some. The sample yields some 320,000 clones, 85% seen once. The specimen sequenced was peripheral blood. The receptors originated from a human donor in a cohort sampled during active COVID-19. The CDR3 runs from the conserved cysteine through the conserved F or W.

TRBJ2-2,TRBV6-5,CASSPGVMNTGELFF
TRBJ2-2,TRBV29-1,CSAYRDRPNTGELFF
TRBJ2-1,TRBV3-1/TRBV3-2,CASSRLPRDRWNNEQFF
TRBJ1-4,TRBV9,CASSAGGLNEKLFF
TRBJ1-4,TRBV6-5,CASSYYQTGVNEKLFF
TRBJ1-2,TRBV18,CASSSDRNYGYTF
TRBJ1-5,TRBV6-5,CASSYSRQNNQPQHF
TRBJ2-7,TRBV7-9,CASGTGRGYEQYF
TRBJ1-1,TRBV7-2,CASSLPTAGTEAFF
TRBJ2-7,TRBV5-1,CASSSQGQGASYEQYF
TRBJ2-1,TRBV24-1,CATSEGVAGGVFNEQFF
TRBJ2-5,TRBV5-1,CASSSIPTGETQYF
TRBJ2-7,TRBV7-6,CASSRDGTSRGEQYF
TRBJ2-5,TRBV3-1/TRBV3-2,CASSHRGQGTQYF
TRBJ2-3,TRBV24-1,CATSDFATSSTDTQYF